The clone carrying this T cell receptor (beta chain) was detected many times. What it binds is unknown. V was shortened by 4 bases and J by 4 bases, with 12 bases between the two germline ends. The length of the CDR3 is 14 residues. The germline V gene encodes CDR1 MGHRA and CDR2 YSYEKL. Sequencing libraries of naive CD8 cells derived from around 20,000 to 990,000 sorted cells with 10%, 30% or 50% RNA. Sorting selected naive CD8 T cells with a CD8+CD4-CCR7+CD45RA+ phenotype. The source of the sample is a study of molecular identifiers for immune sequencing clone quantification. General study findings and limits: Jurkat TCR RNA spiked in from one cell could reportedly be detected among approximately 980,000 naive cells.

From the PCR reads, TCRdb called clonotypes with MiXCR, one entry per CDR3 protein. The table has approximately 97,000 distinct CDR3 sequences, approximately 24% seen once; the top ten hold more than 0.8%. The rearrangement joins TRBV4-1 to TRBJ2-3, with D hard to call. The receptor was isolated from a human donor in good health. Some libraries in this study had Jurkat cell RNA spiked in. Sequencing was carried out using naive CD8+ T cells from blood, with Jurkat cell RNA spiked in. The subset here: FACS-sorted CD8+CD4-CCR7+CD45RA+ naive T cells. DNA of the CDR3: TGCGCCAGCAGCCTACTGGCCAGCGCAGATACGCAGTATTTT. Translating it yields CASSLLASADTQYF.